This T cell receptor (beta chain) appears in the sequencing data of a study of shared clonotypes between healthy human individuals. Study donors comprised healthy, HIV-negative adults devoid of recent acute infection or vaccination. The CDR3 totals 14 residues. Germline assignment: CDR1 GTSNPN and CDR2 SVGIG (reference sequence). V was trimmed by 0 bases and J by 8 bases, leaving 14 bases between them. Produced via immunoSEQ multiplex PCR; TCRdb's table is partial and in-frame only. The table lists a few million clones, approximately 93% of them singletons. Source material: naive CD4+ T cells from PBMCs. Subset reported: CD45RA+ positively selected. This chain connects TRBV30 to TRBJ1-3; the D is unclear. This receptor was obtained from a young man in good health. Some clones in this sample may be carry-over from other donors' samples. This CDR3 reads CAWSVGSGVDTIYF. DNA of the CDR3: TGTGCCTGGAGTGTTGGTTCGGGTGTGGACACCATATATTTT.